A selection of T cell receptor beta chains follows, all from one sample in a study of technical replicates of blood from four donors. Here immunoSEQ multiplex PCR was the method, and the copy in TCRdb shows in-frame clones only, minus some. The data show about 50,000 clones, about 96% seen once. Material for sequencing was T cells isolated from PBMCs. The receptors stem from a human donor in good health. The CDR3 runs from the conserved cysteine through the conserved F or W.

TRBJ2-1,TRBV30,CAWRGQGGNEQFF
TRBJ2-1,TRBV19,CASSSGTASSYNEQFF
TRBJ2-3,TRBV6-6,CASSPRGLGTDTQYF
TRBJ2-7,TRBV29-1,CSVAVAQGGHEQYF
TRBJ2-7,TRBV27,CASGSGTVSYEQYF
TRBJ2-7,TRBV27,CASSSLQGVRYEQYF
TRBJ1-2,TRBV20-1,CSGRPGYGYTF
TRBJ2-3,TRBV21-1,CASSKGGQVAHSRSSTDTQYF
TRBJ2-1,TRBV7-2,CASSRKTSGRGVGNEQFF
TRBJ1-3,TRBV4-1,CASSQSGAGPGNTIYF
TRBJ2-7,TRBV19,CASSINTGASYEQYF
TRBJ1-5,TRBV9,CASSVGGAGINQPQHF
TRBJ1-1,TRBV6-6,CATKRQGRVPEAFF
TRBJ2-7,TRBV6-5,CASSYRGPAGFYEQYF
TRBJ2-4,TRBV30,CAWSRGRANIQYF
TRBJ2-2,TRBV9,CASRAITGELFF
TRBJ2-2,TRBV6-5,CASSPGETGELFF
TRBJ1-2,TRBV18,CASSPTNRPGFTF
TRBJ2-1,TRBV4-2,CASRFGLAGGSVYNEQFF
TRBJ2-1,TRBV27,CASSPGNEQFF
TRBJ2-5,TRBV12-5,CASGSGQAFETQYF
TRBJ2-3,TRBV4-1,CASSQMTSGDTQYF
TRBJ1-2,TRBV13,CASSLGHEEGLYGYTF
TRBJ2-7,TRBV20-1,CSASSGVEQYF
TRBJ2-7,TRBV19,CASSRVSFYEQYF
TRBJ1-3,TRBV9,CASSVAYLTGGENTIYF
TRBJ1-4,TRBV5-1,CASSRGRDEKLFF
TRBJ2-1,TRBV7-2,CASSLVESSGQFF
TRBJ2-3,TRBV7-2,CASSFSDTQYF
TRBJ2-5,TRBV9,CASSVAGLAGVSETQYF
TRBJ2-7,TRBV9,CASSVATLAATYEQYF
TRBJ1-2,TRBV29-1,CSARLQGVYGYTF
TRBJ2-7,TRBV10-3,CAILRGTGIPEQYF
TRBJ2-7,TRBV28,CASRGKGQGRPYEQYF
TRBJ1-5,TRBV19,CASTFRGSNQPQHF
TRBJ2-1,TRBV20-1,CSARGLNEQFF
TRBJ2-7,TRBV4-3,CASSQVRGGGYEQYF
TRBJ1-3,TRBV14,CASSRTGVGNTIYF
TRBJ1-5,TRBV7-8,CASSPRTGSNQPQHF
TRBJ2-7,TRBV19,CASSSGQGAYEQYF
TRBJ2-1,TRBV11-2,CASSLGVAGNAYNEQFF
TRBJ2-3,TRBV11-1,CASSFQGTGPSTDTQYF
TRBJ2-3,TRBV4-1,CASSQASAGADTQYF
TRBJ2-5,TRBV5-6,CASSSTGREETQYF
TRBJ2-2,TRBV2,CASSDSRNGELFF
TRBJ2-7,TRBV30,CAWGQGGLGEQYF
TRBJ2-1,TRBV13,CASSYTTGRNEQFF
TRBJ2-1,TRBV6-6,CASSLGWTSGNNEQFF
TRBJ2-2,TRBV6-1,CASSVTGGIWTGELFF
TRBJ1-2,TRBV7-2,CASRVRDREYYTF
TRBJ2-2,TRBV9,CASSPVGSGRNTGELFF
TRBJ2-2,TRBV29-1,CSVMTGGTGELFF